Following are 14 T cell receptor beta chains from one sample sequenced in a study of regulatory T cells in long-lasting Graves disease. Arm-PCR of CDR3 regions and iRepertoire HTBI primers were used to build TCR beta libraries. MiXCR, run by TCRdb on the multiplex PCR reads, gives a single entry per CDR3 protein. This table has a few hundred thousand distinct CDR3 sequences, approximately 12% appearing once. Time point meaning: newly diagnosed GD, antithyroid drugs for less than 3 months. PBMCs were the source of the RNA used for TCR sequencing. A further study also used this sample, focusing on T cells in Graves' hyperthyroidism and ophthalmopathy.

Sequencing used peripheral blood mononuclear cells (PBMCs), obtained at new diagnosis, from a patient treated with antithyroid drugs. Receptors were obtained from a woman in her late teens or twenties with Graves disease.

This clonotype was counted a few times. The genes are TRBV2 and TRBJ1-6; D not certain. This CDR3 contains 13 residues. Germline CDR1 and CDR2: SNHLY and FYNNEI. CDR3 in amino acids: CSRKSSYNSPLHF. In DNA form, the CDR3 reads TGTAGCCGAAAGAGCAGCTATAATTCACCCCTCCACTTT.

This clonotype was observed a few times. This chain joins TRBV4-2 and TRBJ2-1; 7 bases agree with TRBD1. The V segment lost 3 bases and the J segment 7 bases; nucleotides outside the gene matches: 9. Germline V gene data show CDR1 as LGHNA and CDR2 as YNFKEQ. This CDR3 spans 15 amino acids. The CDR3 DNA reads as TGTGCCAGCAGCCAGTTCCCCACAGGGGAAAATGAGCAGTTCTTC. Protein sequence: CASSQFPTGENEQFF.

This clonotype showed up many times. The rearrangement links TRBV11-3 to TRBJ2-2; 10 nucleotides agree with TRBD1. This CDR3 region has 14 residues. The germline V gene has CDR1 SGHNT and CDR2 YENEEA. V was pared by 3 bases and J by 5 bases, with 0 bases of the junction left unmatched. The CDR3 protein is CASSLGQGTGELFF. The CDR3 DNA reads as TGTGCCAGCAGCTTGGGACAGGGGACCGGGGAGCTGTTTTTT.

This clonotype was observed many times. The chain uses TRBV20-1 and TRBJ1-5; TRBD1 agrees at 8 bases. Germline V gene sequence: CDR1 DFQATT, CDR2 SNEGSKA (reference sequence). There are 13 residues in the CDR3. The trim removed 3 bases at V and 7 bases at J, leaving 5 bases unmatched. The CDR3 sequence: CSASAGGDQPQHF. The CDR3 DNA follows: TGCAGTGCTAGCGCAGGGGGCGACCAGCCCCAGCATTTT.

This clonotype was detected a few times. CDR3 loop: CASSQPLAANTGELFF. The CDR3 DNA reads TGTGCCAGCAGCCAACCACTAGCGGCGAACACCGGGGAGCTGTTTTTT. This chain links TRBV3-1 with TRBJ2-2; TRBD2 aligns across 8 bases. Germline-derived CDR1 and CDR2 are LGHDT and YNNKEL (reference sequence). The CDR3 spans 16 residues. V was clipped by 2 bases and J by 0 bases; unmatched bases: 2. Based on the CDR3 plus reference TRBV3-1 and TRBJ2-2, the full variable domain is DTAVSQTPKYLVTQMGNDKSIKCEQNLGHDTMYWYKQDSKKFLKIMFSYNNKELIINETVPNRFSPKSPDKAHLNLHINSLELGDSAVYFCASSQPLAANTGELFFGEGSRLTVL.

Only a few counts were recorded for this clonotype. The chain employs TRBV14 and TRBJ2-7; D unclear. The CDR3 runs to 15 residues. Germline CDR1 and CDR2: SGHDN and FVKESK. The V end was cut by 0 bases, the J end by 4 bases, with 13 bases between. The CDR3 DNA is TGTGCCAGCAGCCAAGAAGGTAGCCGTTCGTACGAGCAGTACTTC. This gives the protein CASSQEGSRSYEQYF.

In its sample, this clonotype was seen many times. The chain couples TRBV6-5 to TRBJ2-7; weak D call: TRBD1 (6 bases). Germline V CDR1 and CDR2: MNHEY, SVGAGI. This CDR3 spans 17 amino acids. V was shortened by 2 bases and J by 3 bases, with 20 bases between the two germline ends. The CDR3 loop is CASSYPTCPDRFYEQYV. CDR3 nucleotides: TGTGCCAGCAGTTACCCTACATGTCCGGACAGATTCTACGAGCAGTACGTC.

The table lists this clonotype with many counts. This sequence joins TRBV7-2 and TRBJ2-7; maybe TRBD2 (5 bases). Germline loops: CDR1 SGHTA, CDR2 FQGNSA. Trimming cost V 5 bases and J 7 bases, with 12 bases left between them. This CDR3 region has 12 residues. CDR3 DNA sequence: TGTGCCAGCAGCCTTACTAGGCAGGAGCAGTACTTC. It translates to CASSLTRQEQYF.

This clonotype was detected a few times. The chain is built from TRBV6-1 and TRBJ2-7, with D maybe TRBD1 (6 bases). V was clipped by 8 bases and J by 3 bases, with 11 bases between them. The CDR3 runs to 12 residues. Germline V CDR1 and CDR2: MNHNS, SASEGT. CDR3 amino acids: CASGPRGYEQYF. The CDR3 DNA reads as TGTGCCAGCGGGCCCAGGGGCTACGAGCAGTACTTC.

This clonotype was counted only a few times. The gene calls are TRBV28 and TRBJ1-5, with 11 nucleotides matching TRBD1. Trimming took 5 bases from V and 6 from J; bases not matched to a gene: 9. CDR3 length equals 16 residues. Germline CDR1 and CDR2: MDHEN and SYDVKM. The CDR3 DNA reads TGTGCCAGCAGTCGGGGACAGGGGGTCCCTAGTCAGCCCCAGCATTTT. This encodes CASSRGQGVPSQPQHF.

This clonotype was seen many times. This sequence joins TRBV5-4 and TRBJ1-1; a possible D gene is TRBD1 (6 bases). V gave up 1 base and J gave up 8 bases, with 15 bases separating them. Germline CDR1 SGHNT, CDR2 YYREEE (reference sequence). The CDR3 spans 14 residues. The CDR3 bases are TGTGCCAGCAGCTTGCGATCCGAGGGGGACGAAGCTTTCTTT. This gives the protein CASSLRSEGDEAFF.

Ten or more counts support this clonotype. V is TRBV10-3 and J is TRBJ2-1, with 10 bases matching TRBD2. J was trimmed by 8 bases and V by 6 bases; bases with no gene match: 7. There are 14 residues in the CDR3. Germline CDR1 and CDR2: ENHRY and SYGVKD. The CDR3 is CAIRKRGGVDEQFF. The CDR3 DNA is TGTGCCATCAGGAAGCGGGGGGGCGTCGATGAGCAGTTCTTC.

This clonotype was counted many times. The chain couples TRBV20-1 to TRBJ2-4, with 9 bases that match TRBD2. CDR1 is DFQATT and CDR2 is SNEGSKA in the germline V gene (reference sequence). The CDR3 has 14 amino acids. Losses at the gene ends were 5 bases for V and 6 bases for J; bases not matched to a gene: 8. The DNA of the CDR3 is TGCAGTGCTTCCTCCGGACTAGCGAGAAACATTCAGTACTTC. Translation: CSASSGLARNIQYF.

Many counts were recorded for this clonotype. The chain is built from TRBV28 and TRBJ2-1; tentative D call: TRBD2 (5 bases). The CDR3 is 16 residues long. Germline V gene sequence: CDR1 MDHEN, CDR2 SYDVKM. Trimming shortened V by 6 bases and J by 6 bases, and 21 bases separated the two germline ends. CDR3 bases: TGTGCCAGCAGGAGGGCGCTTGATGGCACCTCCAATGAGCAGTTCTTC. Its protein product is CASRRALDGTSNEQFF.